Each of the 29 T cell receptor beta chains below was sequenced from the same sample in a study of immune evolution from preneoplasia to lung adenocarcinoma. Clones were read by immunoSEQ multiplex PCR, and TCRdb kept only the in-frame ones, dropping some. The sample carries 13,000 to 15,000 clones, roughly 80% recorded once. Sequencing input: FFPE minimally invasive lung adenocarcinoma tissue. All receptors derive from a person aged 70 to 85 with lung adenocarcinoma.

The J gene is TRBJ1-1, the V gene TRBV9; no definite D call. V shed 0 bases and J shed 2 bases, with 8 bases lying between them. The germline V gene has CDR1 SGDLS and CDR2 YYNGEE. The CDR3 runs 14 residues. The DNA of the CDR3 is TGTGCCAGCAGCGTAGGGGCAGCCAACACTGAAGCTTTCTTT. The encoded protein is CASSVGAANTEAFF.

V gene TRBV9 combines with J gene TRBJ2-3; 11 bases line up with TRBD2. The germline gives CDR1 SGDLS, CDR2 YYNGEE. The CDR3 sequence is 15 residues long. Germline trimming cut 2 bases from V and 3 bases from J; bases unmatched to any gene: 2. The CDR3 protein is CASSVSSGRTDTQYF. CDR3 nucleotides: TGTGCCAGCAGCGTCTCTAGCGGGAGGACAGATACGCAGTATTTT.

V is TRBV6-1 and J is TRBJ1-1, with D possibly matching TRBD1 (6 bases). V lost 10 bases, J lost 7 bases, and 16 bases lay in between. Looked up from germline, CDR1 is MNHNS and CDR2 is SASEGT. CDR3 size: 12 residues. In DNA form, the CDR3 reads TGTGCCATCGCGGACAGAACATTTGAAGCTTTCTTT. It yields the protein CAIADRTFEAFF.

The rearrangement uses TRBV30 and TRBJ2-7; D is unclear. Per germline, CDR1 GTSNPN and CDR2 SVGIG (reference sequence). CDR3 size: 13 residues. Trimming left V 4 bases short and J 2 bases short, with 12 bases between. DNA of the CDR3: TGTGCCTGGACCTTGGCAGCCACCTACGAGCAGTACTTC. As protein: CAWTLAATYEQYF.

For this clone: Relative to the germline gene, one junction end is altered; a read error may explain this. Here the CDR3 DNA reads TGTGCCAGCTCCCCACAGGGGCGGAGCACTGAAGCTTTCTTT. Translating it yields CASSPQGRSTEAFF. The J gene is TRBJ1-1, the V gene TRBV18; 7 positions match TRBD1. The CDR3 consists of 14 residues. CDR1 KGHSH and CDR2 LQKENI come from the germline V gene.

The rearrangement links TRBV5-6 to TRBJ1-2; 8 bases agree with TRBD1. CDR1 SGHDT and CDR2 YYEEEE come from the germline V gene. V shed 5 bases, J shed 4 bases, and the junction held 4 bases outside the gene matches. This CDR3 region has 13 residues. The CDR3 spells CASRGQGSYGYTF. The CDR3 nucleotides read TGTGCCAGCAGAGGACAGGGAAGCTATGGCTACACCTTC.

This chain joins TRBV5-4 and TRBJ2-1; TRBD2 is a possible D gene (5 bases). Germline V gene sequence: CDR1 SGHNT, CDR2 YYREEE (reference sequence). The CDR3 consists of 15 residues. V was shortened by 3 bases and J by 7 bases, with 17 bases between the two germline ends. CDR3 sequence reads: CASSSKEGLFNEQFF. CDR3 bases: TGTGCCAGCAGCTCCAAGGAAGGACTCTTTAATGAGCAGTTCTTC.

This rearrangement joins TRBV4-2 to TRBJ2-5; 9 bases fit TRBD2. CDR1 and CDR2 (germline): LGHNA, YNFKEQ. CDR3 length: 19 amino acids. After removal of 2 bases from V and 4 bases from J, the junction contained 17 bases not matched to a gene. DNA for the CDR3: TGTGCCAGCAGCCAAAGGGGGTTTGCTAGCGGGGCTTTAGGAGAGACCCAGTACTTC. It specifies CASSQRGFASGALGETQYF.

DNA for the CDR3: TGTGCCAGCGGGGGGCGGTCAGGTTACACTGAAGCTTTCTTT. It is translated as CASGGRSGYTEAFF. This chain connects TRBV27 to TRBJ1-1; D possibly corresponds to TRBD1 (6 bases). The CDR3 sequence is 14 residues long. Germline-derived CDR1 and CDR2 are MNHEY and SMNVEV (reference sequence). The germline V and J ends were trimmed by 8 bases and 3 bases, with 16 bases remaining between them.

The gene calls are TRBV5-1 and TRBJ1-1; no clear D. Trimming pared 4 bases from V and 3 bases from J, leaving 10 bases between. This CDR3 comprises 13 residues. Germline V lookup: CDR1 SGHRS, CDR2 YFSETQ. CDR3 sequence (DNA): TGCGCCAGCAGCCGGGAGGAGGACACTGAAGCTTTCTTT. This translates into CASSREEDTEAFF. The full variable domain, completed using reference TRBV5-1 and TRBJ1-1, is KAGVTQTPRYLIKTRGQQVTLSCSPISGHRSVSWYQQTPGQGLQFLFEYFSETQRNKGNFPGRFSGRQFSNSRSEMNVSTLELGDSALYLCASSREEDTEAFFGQGTRLTVV.

V and J are TRBV20-1 and TRBJ2-7; D call uncertain. The ends were cut back, 3 bases at V and 5 bases at J, with 8 bases in the middle. This CDR3 contains 11 residues. Germline assignment: CDR1 DFQATT and CDR2 SNEGSKA (reference sequence). The CDR3 sequence is CSASRSHEQYF. The CDR3 DNA reads TGCAGTGCTAGCCGGTCTCACGAGCAGTACTTC.

For the CDR3, the DNA is TGCGCCAGCAGCCGGGACGCCTTCGCGAACACCGGGGAGCTGTTTTTT. Its protein is CASSRDAFANTGELFF. The chain recombines TRBV4-1 with TRBJ2-2, with D perhaps given as TRBD1 or TRBD2 (5 bases each). V dropped 4 bases and J dropped 0 bases, with 12 bases sitting between them. Germline-derived CDR1 and CDR2 are MGHRA and YSYEKL. The CDR3 length is 16 residues.

The genes are TRBV29-1 and TRBJ2-2, with D perhaps TRBD1 or TRBD2 (6 bases each). V shed 5 bases and J shed 5 bases, with 12 bases lying between them. The CDR3 is made up of 13 amino acids. Germline V gene data show CDR1 as SQVTM and CDR2 as ANQGSEA. The CDR3 DNA reads TGCAGCGTTTCAGGGGCGGGGACCGGGGAGCTGTTTTTT. Its protein is CSVSGAGTGELFF.

This clone is a singleton in its sample. One end of the junction is discordant with germline, which a read error may explain. CDR3 amino acids: CASSPQRRGNEQLF. CDR3 coding DNA: TGTGCCAGCAGTCCCCAGCGGAGGGGTAATGAGCAGCTCTTC. The chain carries TRBV5-4 and TRBJ2-1, with D perhaps TRBD2 (6 bases). Germline V gene data show CDR1 as SGHNT and CDR2 as YYREEE (reference sequence). CDR3 length: 14 residues.

This chain links TRBV28 with TRBJ1-1; tentative D call: TRBD1 (6 bases). Trimming took off 7 bases at V and 4 bases at J, with 13 bases between the two ends. The CDR3 runs 13 residues. The germline V gene has CDR1 MDHEN and CDR2 SYDVKM. CDR3 amino acids: CASNRDGSTEAFF. CDR3 sequence (DNA): TGTGCCAGCAACAGGGACGGTTCCACTGAAGCTTTCTTT.

The chain employs TRBV6-1 and TRBJ1-4; TRBD1 aligns across 8 bases. The CDR3 covers 14 residues. The junction had 1 base not matched to a gene; V was cut back by 4 bases and J by 3 bases. Germline assignment: CDR1 MNHNS and CDR2 SASEGT. DNA for the CDR3: TGTGCCAGCAGTGTGACAGGGGCTAATGAAAAACTGTTTTTT. Its translation is CASSVTGANEKLFF.

The gene calls are TRBV6-5 and TRBJ1-3; 7 nucleotides align to TRBD1. From germline, CDR1 is MNHEY and CDR2 SVGAGI. This CDR3 is 14 amino acids long. V lost 11 bases and J lost 4; bases outside the gene matches: 11. The CDR3 reads CACGLGGGGNTIYF. The CDR3, as DNA: TGTGCCTGCGGCTTAGGGGGCGGCGGAAACACCATATATTTT.

This clone has just a few counts. The rearrangement joins TRBV23-1 to TRBJ2-7; no clear D. TRBV23-1 is identified as an open reading frame with a role that is uncertain. V was cut by 0 bases and J by 4 bases, with 13 bases left in between. The length of the CDR3 is 15 residues. CDR3 loop: CASSQSLQLGYEQYF. The CDR3, as DNA: TGCGCCAGCAGTCAATCACTGCAACTGGGGTACGAGCAGTACTTC.

The V call is TRBV28, the J call TRBJ1-2, with 8 bases fitting TRBD1. The germline V gene encodes CDR1 MDHEN and CDR2 SYDVKM. With 6 bases clipped from V and 3 bases from J, the junction kept 6 bases outside the gene matches. CDR3 size: 14 residues. In nucleotides, the CDR3 is TGTGCCAGCAGCAGTATGGACAGGGACTATGGCTACACCTTC. Amino acids: CASSSMDRDYGYTF.

V gene TRBV7-3 combines with J gene TRBJ2-3; the D is unclear. Germline assignment: CDR1 SGHTA and CDR2 FQGTGA. V lost 0 bases, J lost 2 bases, and 9 bases lay in between. This CDR3 region has 15 residues. CDR3 sequence (DNA): TGTGCCAGCAGCTTAACGCCGGGCGACACAGATACGCAGTATTTT. Amino acids: CASSLTPGDTDTQYF.

The chain employs TRBV6-4 and TRBJ2-1; 7 bases fit TRBD2. J lost 7 bases, V lost 3 bases, and 9 bases had no gene match. The CDR3 covers 15 residues. CDR1 is MRHNA, CDR2 SNTAGT, per germline. In DNA form, the CDR3 reads TGTGCCAGCAGTGAAGTAAGCGGGACGCGAAATGAGCAGTTCTTC. Translation gives CASSEVSGTRNEQFF.

This chain links TRBV2 with TRBJ2-3; D is uncertain. Germline V gene data show CDR1 as SNHLY and CDR2 as FYNNEI. The V end was cut by 7 bases, the J end by 0 bases, with 8 bases between. The CDR3 covers 13 residues. The CDR3 spells CASTVTSTDTQYF. The CDR3 nucleotides are TGTGCCAGCACGGTTACTAGCACAGATACGCAGTATTTT.

The chain couples TRBV28 to TRBJ1-2; TRBD1 agrees at 9 bases. The CDR3 contains 13 residues. The ends lost 7 bases at V and 2 bases at J; junction bases unmatched: 2. Germline V lookup: CDR1 MDHEN, CDR2 SYDVKM. Written as DNA, the CDR3 is TGTGCCAGCAAAACAGGGGGCAACTATGGCTACACCTTC. It yields the protein CASKTGGNYGYTF.

This chain links TRBV11-2 with TRBJ2-1; perhaps D is TRBD1 or TRBD2 (5 bases each). The CDR3 has 14 residues. Germline CDR1 is SGHAT and CDR2 is FQNNGV. Deletions cut 4 bases from V and 9 bases from J, with 16 bases between. The CDR3 sequence: CASSSLLGTTEQFF. As DNA, the CDR3 is TGTGCCAGCAGCTCACTCCTCGGGACCACTGAGCAGTTCTTC.

Here the CDR3 DNA reads TGCAGCGTTGTGCCGGGACAGGGGGCGAACACCGGGGAGCTGTTTTTT. Residues: CSVVPGQGANTGELFF. The V call is TRBV29-1, the J call TRBJ2-2, with TRBD1 matching over 11 bases. The germline gives CDR1 SQVTM, CDR2 ANQGSEA. V trimming: 4 bases; J trimming: 0 bases; junction bases outside the gene matches: 4. The CDR3 has 16 residues.

This chain connects TRBV20-1 to TRBJ2-1, with D possibly called TRBD1 or TRBD2 (5 bases each). Per germline, CDR1 DFQATT and CDR2 SNEGSKA (reference sequence). The length of the CDR3 is 11 residues. V lost 0 bases and J lost 9, with 6 bases in between. In DNA, the CDR3 is TGCAGTGCTAGAGATGGGACTGAGCAGTTCTTC. It codes for CSARDGTEQFF.

The count of this clone is one. V and J are TRBV5-1 and TRBJ2-7; D tentatively fits TRBD1 or TRBD2 (7 bases each). V shed 2 bases and J shed 7 bases, with 13 bases lying between them. The germline gives CDR1 SGHRS, CDR2 YFSETQ. This CDR3 region has 13 residues. As DNA, the CDR3 is TGCGCCAGCAGCTTCTCCAGGGGGGGAGAGCAGTACTTC. Residues: CASSFSRGGEQYF.

This clone was found once. The genes are TRBV28 and TRBJ2-1; 10 bases map to TRBD1. From germline, CDR1 is MDHEN and CDR2 SYDVKM. CDR3 size: 15 residues. V lost 4 bases to trimming and J lost 7 bases; unmatched junction nucleotides: 7. In DNA, the CDR3 is TGTGCCAGCAGTTCCTACGGGACAGGGGATAATGAGCAGTTCTTC. As protein: CASSSYGTGDNEQFF.

The genes are TRBV2 and TRBJ2-5; TRBD1 matches 7 bases. J was trimmed by 6 bases and V by 9 bases; bases with no gene match: 7. This CDR3 comprises 12 residues. CDR1 SNHLY and CDR2 FYNNEI come from the germline V gene. The CDR3 protein is CASLRGLQTQYF. The CDR3, as DNA: TGTGCCAGTCTTAGGGGGCTGCAGACCCAGTACTTC. Full variable domain (remainder filled in from reference TRBV2 and TRBJ2-5): EPEVTQTPSHQVTQMGQEVILRCVPISNHLYFYWYRQILGQKVEFLVSFYNNEISEKSEIFDDQFSVERPDGSNFTLKIRSTKLEDSAMYFCASLRGLQTQYFGPGTRLLVL.